The next 31 T cell receptor beta chains were all read from a single sample in a study of post-analysis software for immune sequencing data. Findings of the study overall: Relative to controls, patients had 4 or 5 TRBV segments at higher frequency, with TRBV5-6, TRBV5-1 and TRBV20-1 among these.

Their antigen targets remain unknown. Unique molecular identifiers tagged the TCR beta cDNA libraries. TCRdb recomputed calls from the PCR reads with MiXCR, one row per CDR3 protein. The table shows over 700,000 distinct CDR3 sequences, with 25% to 30% occurring only once. Material: blood. These receptors were obtained from a girl aged 5 to 17 with multiple sclerosis.

The chain uses TRBV21-1 and TRBJ1-4. TRBV21-1 is recorded as a pseudogene. CDR3 size: 15 residues. The CDR3 sequence is CASSKVQVAGEKLFF. The CDR3 region has the DNA TGTGCCAGCAGCAAAGTCCAGGTTGCCGGTGAAAAACTGTTTTTT.

This clonotype was seen more than once but under ten times. The chain recombines TRBV20-1 with TRBJ2-1; D unresolved. V gave up 6 bases and J gave up 3 bases, with 18 bases separating them. CDR1 DFQATT and CDR2 SNEGSKA come from the germline V gene (reference sequence). CDR3 length equals 15 residues. The CDR3 protein is CSASSSPVFYNEQFF. The DNA of the CDR3 is TGCAGTGCCAGTAGCAGCCCCGTGTTCTACAATGAGCAGTTCTTC.

This clonotype was observed a few times. The chain is built from TRBV6-2 or TRBV6-3 and TRBJ1-2; 7 nucleotides align to TRBD1. V shed 4 bases, J shed 7 bases, and the junction held 12 bases outside the gene matches. The germline CDR1 and CDR2 sequences are MNHEY and SVGEGT. This CDR3 has 15 amino acids. The CDR3 spells CASSSSRGTLSGYTF. As DNA, the CDR3 is TGTGCCAGCAGTTCCTCCAGGGGGACCTTGAGTGGCTACACCTTC.

The V call is TRBV10-3, the J call TRBJ2-5; TRBD2 aligns across 13 bases. The CDR3 totals 15 residues. V gave up 6 bases and J gave up 4 bases; unmatched junction bases: 5. Germline CDR1 ENHRY, CDR2 SYGVKD. The CDR3 DNA follows: TGTGCCATCAGCTGGGGACTAGCGGGAATAGAGACCCAGTACTTC. It encodes CAISWGLAGIETQYF.

The chain links TRBV20-1 to TRBJ2-5, with D possibly TRBD2 on 6 matching bases. The DNA matches TRBJ2-4 better at its end, which makes the J call doubtful. The length of the CDR3 is 15 residues. Germline V gene data show CDR1 as DFQATT and CDR2 as SNEGSKA (reference sequence). The CDR3 spells CSASPMGGPPSIQYF. The CDR3 region has the DNA TGCAGTGCTAGTCCGATGGGGGGACCCCCAAGCATTCAGTACTTC.

J is TRBJ1-2 and V is TRBV20-1, with D unclear. The CDR3 spans 11 residues. Per germline, CDR1 DFQATT and CDR2 SNEGSKA (reference sequence). V shed 3 bases and J shed 6 bases, with 8 bases lying between them. The CDR3 coding sequence is TGCAGTGCTAGGAAGGTTGATGGCTACACCTTC. It yields the protein CSARKVDGYTF.

The chain combines TRBV28 with TRBJ2-7, with TRBD2 matching over 11 bases. Germline V CDR1 and CDR2: MDHEN, SYDVKM. The V segment lost 1 base and the J segment 2 bases; nucleotides outside the gene matches: 1. This CDR3 is built from 15 residues. The CDR3 loop is CASSLLTSGTYEQYF. CDR3 bases: TGTGCCAGCAGTTTATTGACTAGCGGGACCTACGAGCAGTACTTC.

V gene TRBV20-1 combines with J gene TRBJ2-3; weak D call: TRBD2 (5 bases). The germline V gene encodes CDR1 DFQATT and CDR2 SNEGSKA (reference sequence). Trimming stripped 6 bases from V and 6 bases from J, with 16 bases between. The CDR3 extends over 13 amino acids. CDR3 protein: CSATIQPGDTQYF. CDR3 DNA: TGCAGTGCGACCATTCAGCCGGGGGATACGCAGTATTTT.

This chain connects TRBV6-4 to TRBJ2-3, with D possibly being TRBD2 (7 bases). The V end lost 0 bases, the J end lost 4 bases, and 11 bases lay between the germline ends. This CDR3 has 15 residues. Germline CDR1 and CDR2: MRHNA and SNTAGT. The CDR3 sequence is CASSDSGGAPDTQYF. In nucleotides, the CDR3 is TGTGCCAGCAGTGACTCTGGGGGGGCTCCAGATACGCAGTATTTT.

The rearrangement links TRBV18 to TRBJ2-5; weak D call: TRBD1 (5 bases). Germline assignment: CDR1 KGHSH and CDR2 LQKENI. Trimming left V 3 bases short and J 2 bases short, with 13 bases between. The CDR3 covers 15 residues. For the CDR3, the DNA is TGTGCCAGCTCACCCACGACAGATCTTCAAGAGACCCAGTACTTC. Protein: CASSPTTDLQETQYF.

About this clonotype itself: A clone one base away is much larger, so this may be a read error. The chain combines TRBV29-1 with TRBJ2-7, with 7 bases that match TRBD2. CDR1 is SQVTM, CDR2 ANQGSEA, per germline. CDR3 size: 16 residues. V was clipped by 5 bases and J by 7 bases; unmatched bases: 20. CDR3 loop: CSVWWDRARETNEQYF. The CDR3 DNA sequence: TGCAGCGTTTGGTGGGATAGGGCGCGGGAGACCAATGAGCAGTACTTC.

Concerning this clonotype itself: It may be a read error: a sequence one base away is much more abundant. The J gene is TRBJ2-1, the V gene TRBV4-3; a possible D gene is TRBD1 (5 bases). Germline CDR1 is LGHNA and CDR2 is YSLEER. V lost 0 bases and J lost 7, with 13 bases in between. This CDR3 is 15 amino acids long. Written as DNA, the CDR3 is TGCGCCAGCAGCCAAGATGCGCAGGGTGGGAATGAGCAGTTCTTC. Encoded protein: CASSQDAQGGNEQFF.

This chain links TRBV29-1 with TRBJ2-3; maybe TRBD1 (6 bases). Germline assignment: CDR1 SQVTM and CDR2 ANQGSEA. This CDR3 contains 14 residues. V was cut by 3 bases and J by 4 bases, with 14 bases left in between. The CDR3 reads CSVDARGLSDTQYF. CDR3 nucleotide sequence: TGCAGCGTTGACGCCAGGGGATTATCAGATACGCAGTATTTT.

The chain links TRBV6-6 to TRBJ2-7; no definite D call. Germline-derived CDR1 and CDR2 are MNHNY and SVGAGI (reference sequence). V was pared by 2 bases and J by 7 bases, with 6 bases between. CDR3 length: 11 residues. The CDR3 DNA is TGTGCCAGCAGTTACGGCCCAGAGCAGTACTTC. Translated, it gives CASSYGPEQYF.

This chain connects TRBV15 to TRBJ2-3, with 8 bases fitting TRBD1. V was clipped by 3 bases and J by 5 bases; unmatched bases: 13. The CDR3 contains 17 residues. Germline values: CDR1 LNHNV, CDR2 YYDKDF (reference sequence). The CDR3 region is CATSRGPRQGSRDTQYF. For the CDR3, the DNA is TGTGCCACCAGCAGGGGGCCAAGACAGGGGAGTAGAGATACGCAGTATTTT.

The chain uses TRBV15 and TRBJ2-7; D call uncertain. The germline CDR1 and CDR2 sequences are LNHNV and YYDKDF (reference sequence). Trimming cost V 0 bases and J 1 base, with 7 bases left between them. The CDR3 sequence is 14 residues long. This chain's CDR3 is CATSRDASSYEQYF. The CDR3 nucleotides read TGTGCCACCAGCAGAGATGCCAGTTCCTACGAGCAGTACTTC. Variable domain in full (rest from reference TRBV15 and TRBJ2-7): DAMVIQNPRYQVTQFGKPVTLSCSQTLNHNVMYWYQQKSSQAPKLLFHYYDKDFNNEADTPDNFQSRRPNTSFCFLDIRSPGLGDTAMYLCATSRDASSYEQYFGPGTRLTVT.

This clonotype has just a few counts. The chain's CDR3 is CASSSNNPGLAGGTPYEQYF. Written as DNA, the CDR3 is TGTGCCAGCAGCTCCAATAACCCCGGACTAGCGGGGGGCACCCCCTACGAGCAGTACTTC. This rearrangement joins TRBV7-9 to TRBJ2-7; TRBD2 agrees at 14 bases. The germline gives CDR1 SEHNR, CDR2 FQNEAQ (reference sequence). The V segment lost 4 bases and the J segment 2 bases; nucleotides outside the gene matches: 16. The CDR3 has 20 amino acids.

This clonotype was observed a few times. The genes are TRBV29-1 and TRBJ2-7, with a tentative D call TRBD1 (6 bases). CDR1 SQVTM and CDR2 ANQGSEA come from the germline V gene. CDR3 length: 14 residues. The V and J ends lost 4 bases and 3 bases respectively, with 16 bases between them. The CDR3 is CSVALIGTLYEQYF. CDR3 nucleotide sequence: TGCAGCGTTGCCCTAATTGGGACACTCTACGAGCAGTACTTC.

This clonotype was detected only a few times. V is TRBV4-1 and J is TRBJ1-2; D gene uncertain. In germline, CDR1 is MGHRA, CDR2 YSYEKL. There are 16 residues in the CDR3. V lost 0 bases and J lost 0, with 11 bases in between. CDR3 DNA: TGCGCCAGCAGCCAAGATGGTCCAGTTTCTAACTATGGCTACACCTTC. Its protein is CASSQDGPVSNYGYTF.

Ten or more counts support this clonotype. The chain couples TRBV7-9 to TRBJ2-1; D unclear. This CDR3 is 14 amino acids long. CDR1 SEHNR and CDR2 FQNEAQ come from the germline V gene (reference sequence). Trimming took off 0 bases at V and 6 bases at J, with 9 bases between the two ends. CDR3 protein: CASSLAATLNEQFF. Here the CDR3 DNA reads TGTGCCAGCAGCTTAGCGGCCACCCTCAATGAGCAGTTCTTC.

The J gene is TRBJ2-7, the V gene TRBV6-5; 11 bases match TRBD2. The CDR3 runs to 17 residues. V gave up 3 bases and J gave up 7 bases; unmatched junction bases: 14. Per the germline V gene, CDR1 is MNHEY and CDR2 is SVGAGI. The CDR3 DNA reads TGTGCCAGCAGTTATTTTGGGACTAGCGGATTACAATATGAGCAGTACTTC. As protein: CASSYFGTSGLQYEQYF.

The chain has TRBV20-1 and TRBJ1-2; D gene ambiguous. V gave up 3 bases and J gave up 7 bases, with 12 bases separating them. The CDR3 has 12 residues. Germline-derived CDR1 and CDR2 are DFQATT and SNEGSKA (reference sequence). The DNA for the CDR3 is TGCAGTGCTAGTCCCACCAACCGTGGCTACACCTTC. This sequence encodes CSASPTNRGYTF.

A few counts support this clonotype. The chain couples TRBV4-2 to TRBJ2-1; D is undetermined. This CDR3 is built from 15 residues. The germline V gene has CDR1 LGHNA and CDR2 YNFKEQ. Trimming removed 6 bases at V and 1 base at J, with 13 bases between. DNA of the CDR3: TGTGCCAGCAGAGTCCGGGCCAATTCCTACAATGAGCAGTTCTTC. Its translation: CASRVRANSYNEQFF.

The gene calls are TRBV7-2 and TRBJ2-3; 9 positions agree with TRBD1. CDR1 and CDR2 from the germline V gene are SGHTA and FQGNSA. CDR3 length: 16 amino acids. V gave up 3 bases and J gave up 0 bases; unmatched junction bases: 4. Here the CDR3 reads CASSFHRGRSTDTQYF. CDR3 in DNA: TGTGCCAGCAGCTTTCACAGGGGGCGGAGCACAGATACGCAGTATTTT. Complete variable domain (other parts from reference TRBV7-2 and TRBJ2-3): GAGVSQSPSNKVTEKGKDVELRCDPISGHTALYWYRQSLGQGLEFLIYFQGNSAPDKSGLPSDRFSAERTGGSVSTLTIQRTQQEDSAVYLCASSFHRGRSTDTQYFGPGTRLTVL.

This clonotype was counted between two and nine times. The chain recombines TRBV20-1 with TRBJ2-1, with 8 bases aligning to TRBD2. The germline V gene has CDR1 DFQATT and CDR2 SNEGSKA (reference sequence). There are 14 residues in the CDR3. J was trimmed by 0 bases and V by 5 bases; bases with no gene match: 3. CDR3: CSADGLASYNEQFF. The DNA for the CDR3 is TGCAGTGCTGATGGACTAGCCTCCTACAATGAGCAGTTCTTC.

The rearrangement links TRBV29-1 to TRBJ2-1; the D gene is possibly TRBD1 (6 bases). The CDR3 is 13 amino acids. Deletions cut 7 bases from V and 6 bases from J, with 16 bases between. Looked up from germline, CDR1 is SQVTM and CDR2 is ANQGSEA. CDR3 bases: TGCAGCGGGGGGCATACGGCAAGCAATGAGCAGTTCTTC. This gives the protein CSGGHTASNEQFF.

This clonotype was seen a few times. The V call is TRBV20-1, the J call TRBJ2-2; TRBD2 aligns across 7 bases. J lost 1 base, V lost 3 bases, and 5 bases had no gene match. Per germline, CDR1 DFQATT and CDR2 SNEGSKA (reference sequence). The CDR3 sequence is 15 residues long. The CDR3 loop reads CSASSLAENTGELFF. The CDR3 DNA follows: TGCAGTGCTAGTAGCCTAGCGGAGAACACCGGGGAGCTGTTTTTT.

This clonotype was seen a few times. The chain uses TRBV28 and TRBJ2-7; D remains ambiguous. Trimming removed 3 bases from V and 6 bases from J, with 12 bases in between. Germline V gene lookup returns CDR1 MDHEN and CDR2 SYDVKM. The CDR3 extends over 13 amino acids. The CDR3 DNA is TGTGCCAGCAGTTTTACAGCCTCCGGCGAGCAGTACTTC. Encoded protein: CASSFTASGEQYF.

Comments on this clonotype: A much bigger clone sits one base away, suggesting this may be a read error. The rearrangement links TRBV27 to TRBJ2-7; D could derive from TRBD1 or TRBD2 (5 bases each). V gave up 6 bases and J gave up 4 bases, with 13 bases separating them. Germline V CDR1 and CDR2: MNHEY, SMNVEV (reference sequence). The CDR3 totals 13 residues. The CDR3: CASSWGSRYEQYF. The CDR3 coding sequence is TGTGCCAGCAGCTGGGGGAGTCGTTACGAGCAGTACTTC.

The chain employs TRBV27 and TRBJ2-1; 9 bases fit TRBD1. This CDR3 contains 19 residues. V trimming: 7 bases; J trimming: 11 bases; junction bases outside the gene matches: 27. The germline CDR1 and CDR2 sequences are MNHEY and SMNVEV (reference sequence). In DNA form, the CDR3 reads TGTGCCAGCATCCTAAATGTCCGACAGGGGGTAAGACTAGAAACGCAGCAGTTCTTC. Its translation is CASILNVRQGVRLETQQFF.

This clonotype showed up many times. This chain uses TRBV20-1 with TRBJ2-3, with TRBD2 matching 9 bases. The V gene's germline CDR1 is DFQATT and CDR2 SNEGSKA (reference sequence). Unmatched junction bases numbered 9, after V lost 6 bases and J lost 2 bases. The CDR3 has 15 residues. The CDR3 protein is CSAPPLAGLTDTQYF. In DNA form, the CDR3 reads TGCAGTGCCCCCCCACTAGCGGGCCTCACAGATACGCAGTATTTT.